This T cell receptor (beta chain) originates from a study of beta chain features in type 1 diabetes. Study observations and caveats: Within each of all four CD4+ subsets, Type 1 diabetes patients had TCRB CDR3s that were moderately but significantly shorter.

As every portion of the isolated RNA was reverse transcribed, the sequencing read expressed TCRB transcripts. This table comes from immunoSEQ multiplex PCR, and its TCRdb copy is limited to in-frame clones, with some not included. This table holds under 850,000 clones, around 15% found once. With respect to this clone: What it binds is not known.

Germline V lookup: CDR1 SGHDT, CDR2 YYEEEE. The V and J ends lost 0 bases and 7 bases, in that order; junction bases with no gene match: 8. The CDR3 is 16 residues long. The sequence was obtained from a man aged 18 to 30 with type 1 diabetes. Sequencing used naive CD4+ T cells from blood. This chain links TRBV5-6 with TRBJ1-5; 9 bases map to TRBD1. The CDR3 coding sequence is TGTGCCAGCAGCTTGGCCAAGGACAGGGGTTACCAGCCCCAGCATTTT. As protein: CASSLAKDRGYQPQHF.